One T cell receptor beta chain is described in this entry. This receptor's antigen is unknown. A 2.5 ml peripheral blood sample was drawn into PAXgene tubes per donor and stored at -80°C. Without T cell sorting, total RNA was isolated from whole blood using the PAXgene blood miRNA kit on an automated QIAcube. Peripheral blood from monozygotic twin pairs, either concordant or discordant for inflammatory bowel disease, underwent deep TCRalpha and TCRbeta repertoire profiling that used unique molecular barcoding. For every twin pair, smoking habits were documented, and each individual was categorised as a current, former or never smoker. The receptor library was made with 5' RACE. Each TCR library was prepared from around 3,400 ng of total RNA. For each sample, cDNA synthesis with SMARTScribe reverse transcriptase was split into eight separate reactions. During cDNA synthesis, template switching introduced unique molecular identifiers that contained a 6-nucleotide sample barcode. TCRalpha and TCRbeta cDNA was amplified by two nested PCRs of about 15 and 9 cycles, with bead purification after each PCR. Before amplification, cDNA was treated with uracil DNA-glycosylase and purified using the QIAquick PCR purification kit. The second PCR added Illumina TruSeq-compatible adapters along with sample-specific barcodes. TapeStation and Qubit were used to check library quality and concentration, and roughly 4.6 ng of each library was pooled. Sequencing of the pooled libraries was done on an Illumina HiSeq2500 single-index Rapid Run using custom sequencing primers and 2 x 100 bp reads. The paper's data handling went like this. MiGEC version 1.2.6 was used for UMI-based consensus assembly, which corrected PCR and sequencing errors. MiXCR version 2.1.1 was used to carry out V(D)J alignment, clonotype assembly and CDR3 extraction. To normalise gene usage, clonotype sharing and MAIT/NKT TCR abundance, the top 1000, 10 000 and 20 000 clonotypes in each sample were analysed. Diversity was computed as the inverse Simpson index with the vegan R package after downsampling to 27 000 UMIs. Statistical testing used paired Mann-Whitney U tests on the discordant twin pairs and applied Benjamini-Hochberg correction for multiple testing. TCRdb reprocessed the reads; each CDR3 protein sequence makes one entry, and DNA is unavailable. The V and J calls reflect TCRdb's pipeline rather than the authors' work. The sample's table lists a count of approximately 400,000 distinct CDR3 sequences. The biggest ten clones account for around 2.4% of the sample.

CDR1 and CDR2 were assigned from the germline V gene as MRHNA and SNTAGT. The CDR3 holds 15 amino acids from the cysteine to the phenylalanine. Nucleotide data are not available. These data are taken from a study of monozygotic twins with inflammatory bowel disease (dated by TCRdb to between 2018 and 2020). About the full investigation: The complete study included roughly 30 monozygotic twin pairs: 19 IBD-discordant Danish pairs and nine German pairs, of which four were IBD-concordant and five were IBD-discordant. The search for disease-associated traits relied mainly on comparing, within discordant pairs, IBD patients with their genetically identical healthy co-twins. Each individual had, on average, about 151 000 unique TCRalpha sequences and 181 000 unique TCRbeta sequences available for analysis.

On the study overall, not on this receptor specifically: The analysis was unable to tell apart different T cell subtypes. Concordant and discordant twins showed no difference in repertoire similarity, possibly because of limited statistical power. Because patients received different immunosuppressive treatments, the repertoires may have picked up extra background noise and variability between individuals. IBD patients shared fewer clonotypes with other individuals than healthy twins did, most markedly in patients showing signs of disease activity. The results gave no support for a single strong signal or clonotype linked to IBD. IBD patients had lower TCRbeta repertoire diversity, measured by the inverse Simpson index, than their healthy co-twins.

The rearrangement combines TRBV6-4 with TRBJ2-3; TCRdb designates TRBD2, a call that cannot be tested without DNA. Sequencing was performed on blood. The clonotype was recovered from a human donor with ulcerative colitis or Crohn's disease, or a healthy co-twin of an affected twin (not recorded which). The CDR3: CANNPPSGREDTQYF.